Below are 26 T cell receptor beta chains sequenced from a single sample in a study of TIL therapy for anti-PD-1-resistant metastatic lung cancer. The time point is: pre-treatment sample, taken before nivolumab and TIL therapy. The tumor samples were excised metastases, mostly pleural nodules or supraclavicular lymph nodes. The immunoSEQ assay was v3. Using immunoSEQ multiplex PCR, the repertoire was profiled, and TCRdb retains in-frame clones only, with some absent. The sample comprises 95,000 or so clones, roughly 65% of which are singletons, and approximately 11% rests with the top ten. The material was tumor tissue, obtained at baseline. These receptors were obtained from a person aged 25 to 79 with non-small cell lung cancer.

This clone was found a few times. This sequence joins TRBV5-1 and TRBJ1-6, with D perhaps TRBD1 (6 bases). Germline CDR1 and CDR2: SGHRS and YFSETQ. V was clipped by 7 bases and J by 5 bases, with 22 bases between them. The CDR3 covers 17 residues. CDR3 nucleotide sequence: TGCGCCAGCTCCTCGTCAAGGGGGGGTCTAGATAATTCACCCCTCCACTTT. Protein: CASSSSRGGLDNSPLHF.

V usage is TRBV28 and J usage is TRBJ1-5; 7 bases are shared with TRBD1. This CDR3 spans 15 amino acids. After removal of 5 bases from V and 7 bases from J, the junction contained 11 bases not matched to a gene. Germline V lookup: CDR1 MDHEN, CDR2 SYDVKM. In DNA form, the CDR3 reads TGTGCCAGCAGTCCACTCGACAGGGTGGAGCAGCCCCAGCATTTT. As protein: CASSPLDRVEQPQHF.

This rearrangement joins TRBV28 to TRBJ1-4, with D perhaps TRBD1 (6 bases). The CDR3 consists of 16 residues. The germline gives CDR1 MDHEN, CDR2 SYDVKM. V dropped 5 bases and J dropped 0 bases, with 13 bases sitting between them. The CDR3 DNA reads TGTGCCAGCAGTCTAAACAGGGCCGCAACTAATGAAAAACTGTTTTTT. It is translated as CASSLNRAATNEKLFF.

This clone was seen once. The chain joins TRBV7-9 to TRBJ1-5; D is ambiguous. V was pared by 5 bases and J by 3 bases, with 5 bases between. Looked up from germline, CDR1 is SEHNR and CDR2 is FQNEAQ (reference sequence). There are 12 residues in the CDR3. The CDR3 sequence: CASSPTNQPQHF. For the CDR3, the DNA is TGTGCCAGCAGCCCGACCAATCAGCCCCAGCATTTT.

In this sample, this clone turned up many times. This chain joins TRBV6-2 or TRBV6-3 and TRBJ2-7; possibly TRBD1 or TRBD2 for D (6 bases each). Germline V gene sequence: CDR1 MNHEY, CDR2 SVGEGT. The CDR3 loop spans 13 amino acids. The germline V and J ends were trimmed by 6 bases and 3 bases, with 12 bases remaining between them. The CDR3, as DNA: TGTGCCAGCAGCCGTGGGGGGCACTACGAGCAGTACTTC. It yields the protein CASSRGGHYEQYF.

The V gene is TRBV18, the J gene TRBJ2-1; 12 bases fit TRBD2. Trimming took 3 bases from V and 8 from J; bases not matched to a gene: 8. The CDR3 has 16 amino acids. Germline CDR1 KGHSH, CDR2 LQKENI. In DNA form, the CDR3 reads TGTGCCAGCTCACCCGCGGCTAGCGGGAGGGGTGATGAGCAGTTCTTC. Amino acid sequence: CASSPAASGRGDEQFF.

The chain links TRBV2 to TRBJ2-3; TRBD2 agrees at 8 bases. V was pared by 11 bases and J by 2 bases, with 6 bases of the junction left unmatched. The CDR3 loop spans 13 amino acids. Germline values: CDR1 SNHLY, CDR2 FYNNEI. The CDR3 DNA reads TGTGCCCTCCTCGGACTAGCCACAGATACGCAGTATTTT. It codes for CALLGLATDTQYF.

For the CDR3, the DNA is TGTGCCAGCAGCCAGTCTAGCGGGGGGCTCCAGTTCTTC. Translating gives CASSQSSGGLQFF. The chain recombines TRBV3-1 (or the pseudogene TRBV3-2) with TRBJ2-1, with 11 bases that match TRBD2. The CDR3 has 13 residues. Germline-derived CDR1 and CDR2 are LGHDT and YNNKEL (reference sequence). With V trimmed by 3 bases and J by 13 bases, 5 bases remained unmatched.

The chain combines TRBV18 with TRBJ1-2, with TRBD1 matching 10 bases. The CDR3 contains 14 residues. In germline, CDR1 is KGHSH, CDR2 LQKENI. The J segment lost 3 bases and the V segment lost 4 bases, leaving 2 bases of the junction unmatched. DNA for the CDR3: TGTGCCAGCTCACGGGACAGGGGCGACTATGGCTACACCTTC. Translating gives CASSRDRGDYGYTF.

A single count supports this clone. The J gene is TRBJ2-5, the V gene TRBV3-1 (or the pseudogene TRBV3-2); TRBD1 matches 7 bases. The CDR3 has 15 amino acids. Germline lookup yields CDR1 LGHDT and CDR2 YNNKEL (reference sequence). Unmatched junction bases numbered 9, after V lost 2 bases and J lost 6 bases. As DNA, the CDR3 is TGTGCCAGCAGCCAACAAGACAGGGTGGGCAAGACCCAGTACTTC. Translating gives CASSQQDRVGKTQYF.

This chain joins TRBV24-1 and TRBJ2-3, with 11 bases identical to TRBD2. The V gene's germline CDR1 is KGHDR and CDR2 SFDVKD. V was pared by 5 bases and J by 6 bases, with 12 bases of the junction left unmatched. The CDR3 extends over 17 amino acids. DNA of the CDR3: TGTGCCACCAGTGGTCCGGGACTAGCGGATATAGGGGATACGCAGTATTTT. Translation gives CATSGPGLADIGDTQYF.

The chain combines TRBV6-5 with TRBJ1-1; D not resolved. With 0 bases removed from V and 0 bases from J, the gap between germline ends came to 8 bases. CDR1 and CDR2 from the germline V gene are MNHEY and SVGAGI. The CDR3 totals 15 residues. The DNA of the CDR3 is TGTGCCAGCAGTTACTCGGGCTACATGAACACTGAAGCTTTCTTT. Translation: CASSYSGYMNTEAFF.

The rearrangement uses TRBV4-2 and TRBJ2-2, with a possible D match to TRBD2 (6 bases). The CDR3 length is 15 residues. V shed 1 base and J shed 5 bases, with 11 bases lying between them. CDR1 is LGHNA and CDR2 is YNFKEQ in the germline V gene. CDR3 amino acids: CASSQVGTRTGELFF. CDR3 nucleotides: TGTGCCAGCAGCCAAGTCGGGACTCGTACCGGGGAGCTGTTTTTT.

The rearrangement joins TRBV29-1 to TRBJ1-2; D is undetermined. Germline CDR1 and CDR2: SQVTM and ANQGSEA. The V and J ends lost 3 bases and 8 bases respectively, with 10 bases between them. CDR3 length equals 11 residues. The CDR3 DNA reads TGCAGCGTTGATTGGGCGCGGGGCTACACCTTC. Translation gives CSVDWARGYTF. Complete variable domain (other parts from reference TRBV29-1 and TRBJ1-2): SAVISQKPSRDICQRGTSLTIQCQVDSQVTMMFWYRQQPGQSLTLIATANQGSEATYESGFVIDKFPISRPNLTFSTLTVSNMSPEDSSIYLCSVDWARGYTFGSGTRLTVV.

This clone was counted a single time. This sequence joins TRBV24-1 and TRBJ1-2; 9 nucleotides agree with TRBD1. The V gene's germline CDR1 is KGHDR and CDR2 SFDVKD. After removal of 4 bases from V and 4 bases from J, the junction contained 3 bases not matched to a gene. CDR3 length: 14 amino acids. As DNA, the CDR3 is TGTGCCACCAGTGACCAGGACAGGGGCTATGGCTACACCTTC. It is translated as CATSDQDRGYGYTF.

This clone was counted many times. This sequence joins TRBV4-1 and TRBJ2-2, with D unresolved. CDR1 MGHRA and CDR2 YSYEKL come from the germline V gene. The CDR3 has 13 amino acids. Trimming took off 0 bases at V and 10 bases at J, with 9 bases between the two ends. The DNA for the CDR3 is TGCGCCAGCAGCCAAGATTTGGGAAAGGAGCTGTTTTTT. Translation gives CASSQDLGKELFF.

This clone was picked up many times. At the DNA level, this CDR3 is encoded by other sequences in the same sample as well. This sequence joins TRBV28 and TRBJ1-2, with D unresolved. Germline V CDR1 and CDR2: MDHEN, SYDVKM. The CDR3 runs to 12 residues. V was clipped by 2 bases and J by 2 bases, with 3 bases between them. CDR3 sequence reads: CASSLQNYGYTF. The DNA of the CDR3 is TGTGCCAGCAGTTTACAAAACTATGGCTACACCTTC.

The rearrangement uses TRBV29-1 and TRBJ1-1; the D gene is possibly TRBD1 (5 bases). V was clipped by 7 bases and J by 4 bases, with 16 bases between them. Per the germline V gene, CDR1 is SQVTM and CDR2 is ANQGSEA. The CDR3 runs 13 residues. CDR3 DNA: TGCAGCGCGAGCGACAGACTGATCACTGAAGCTTTCTTT. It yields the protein CSASDRLITEAFF. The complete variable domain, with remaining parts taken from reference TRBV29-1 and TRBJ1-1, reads SAVISQKPSRDICQRGTSLTIQCQVDSQVTMMFWYRQQPGQSLTLIATANQGSEATYESGFVIDKFPISRPNLTFSTLTVSNMSPEDSSIYLCSASDRLITEAFFGQGTRLTVV.

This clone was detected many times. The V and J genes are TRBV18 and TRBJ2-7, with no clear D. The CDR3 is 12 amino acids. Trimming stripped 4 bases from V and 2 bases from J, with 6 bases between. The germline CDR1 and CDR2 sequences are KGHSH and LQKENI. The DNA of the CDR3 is TGTGCCAGCTCACTTCCCGCCTACGAGCAGTACTTC. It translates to CASSLPAYEQYF.

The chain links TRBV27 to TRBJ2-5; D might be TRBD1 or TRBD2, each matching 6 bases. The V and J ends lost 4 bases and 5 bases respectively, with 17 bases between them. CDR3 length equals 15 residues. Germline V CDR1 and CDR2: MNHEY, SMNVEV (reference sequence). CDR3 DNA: TGTGCCAGCAGTTACCGGCTGGGGGGCCGGGAGACCCAGTACTTC. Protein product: CASSYRLGGRETQYF.

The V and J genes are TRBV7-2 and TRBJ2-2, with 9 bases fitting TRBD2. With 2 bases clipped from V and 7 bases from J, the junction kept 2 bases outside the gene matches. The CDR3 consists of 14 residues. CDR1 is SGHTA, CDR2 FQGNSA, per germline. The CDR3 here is CASSLQREVGELFF. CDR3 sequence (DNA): TGTGCCAGCAGCTTACAGCGGGAGGTCGGGGAGCTGTTTTTT. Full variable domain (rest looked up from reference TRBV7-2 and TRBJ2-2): GAGVSQSPSNKVTEKGKDVELRCDPISGHTALYWYRQSLGQGLEFLIYFQGNSAPDKSGLPSDRFSAERTGGSVSTLTIQRTQQEDSAVYLCASSLQREVGELFFGEGSRLTVL.

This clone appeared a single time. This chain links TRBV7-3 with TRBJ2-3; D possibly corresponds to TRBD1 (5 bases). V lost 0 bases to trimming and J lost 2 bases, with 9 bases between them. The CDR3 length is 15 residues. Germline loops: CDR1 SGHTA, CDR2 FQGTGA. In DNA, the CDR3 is TGTGCCAGCAGCTTAACAGGGGTCCTCACAGATACGCAGTATTTT. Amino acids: CASSLTGVLTDTQYF.

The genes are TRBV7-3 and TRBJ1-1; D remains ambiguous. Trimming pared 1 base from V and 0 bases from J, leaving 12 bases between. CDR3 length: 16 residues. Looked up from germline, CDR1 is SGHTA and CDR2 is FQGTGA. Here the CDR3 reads CASSLKGAGMNTEAFF. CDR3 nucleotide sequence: TGTGCCAGCAGCTTAAAGGGAGCGGGCATGAACACTGAAGCTTTCTTT.

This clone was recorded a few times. Here the CDR3 reads CASSLRGADTQYF. The CDR3 DNA is TGTGCCAGCAGCTTACGAGGGGCAGATACGCAGTATTTT. This rearrangement joins TRBV7-9 to TRBJ2-3, with D possibly being TRBD1 or TRBD2 (5 bases each). V dropped 2 bases and J dropped 4 bases, with 7 bases sitting between them. From germline, CDR1 is SEHNR and CDR2 FQNEAQ (reference sequence). The CDR3 sequence is 13 residues long.

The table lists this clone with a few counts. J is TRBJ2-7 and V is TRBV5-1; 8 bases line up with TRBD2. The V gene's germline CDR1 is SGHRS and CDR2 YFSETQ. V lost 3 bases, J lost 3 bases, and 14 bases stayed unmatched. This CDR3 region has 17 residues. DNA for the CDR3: TGCGCCAGCAGCTCCCGGGGGGGAGCGGGAGATTACTACGAGCAGTACTTC. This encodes CASSSRGGAGDYYEQYF.

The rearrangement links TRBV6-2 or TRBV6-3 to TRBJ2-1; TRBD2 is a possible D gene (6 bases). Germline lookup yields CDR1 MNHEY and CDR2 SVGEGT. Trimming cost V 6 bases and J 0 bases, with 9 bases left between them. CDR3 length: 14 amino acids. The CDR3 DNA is TGTGCCAGCAGCGGGGGAAGCTCCTACAATGAGCAGTTCTTC. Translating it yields CASSGGSSYNEQFF.